The sequence of this T cell receptor (beta chain) was determined in a study of blood T cell repertoires in COVID-19. Across the whole study: Italy, Spain and the United States were the sources of the convalescent and acute COVID-19 samples. T cells, B-cell-depleted T cells, or PBMCs supplied cDNA or gDNA.

Seattle-derived patients entered the study during active infection and were followed longitudinally. The CDR3 covers 15 residues. V dropped 8 bases and J dropped 2; count of bases not matched to a gene: 11. Germline values: CDR1 MNHEY, CDR2 SVGAGI. This clone was seen once. Study processing details: Amplification with reference gene primers provided the estimates of nucleated cell counts. Data came from immunoSEQ multiplex PCR; TCRdb stores just in-frame clones and leaves some out. V, J and clone size are those of that table, while D and trimming were read from the DNA. The table shows some 180,000 clones, with around nine tenths occurring only once.

The sequenced material came from peripheral blood. The chain is built from TRBV6-5 and TRBJ2-7; TRBD2 agrees at 8 bases. The TCR originated in a man aged 50 to 60 with COVID-19, enrolled during active disease. The CDR3 DNA sequence: TGTGCCAGCGGGGGGCGGGGGGCCGGAACCTACGAGCAGTACTTC. The encoded protein is CASGGRGAGTYEQYF.